These T cell receptor beta chains were read from a single sample in a study of shared clonotypes between healthy human individuals. The protocol was immunoSEQ multiplex PCR, while the TCRdb copy is restricted to in-frame clones and leaves out a portion. The sample consists of over 700,000 clones, roughly two thirds of them appearing once. What was sequenced was memory CD4+ T cells sorted from blood. The source of these receptors is a woman in her thirties in good health. Both conserved end residues are part of each CDR3. A D gene is named only where the DNA matches it firmly. Size is omitted from some rows. Given values are once, few, many or a class for expanded clones.

J	V	size	D	DNA	CDR3
TRBJ2-5	TRBV6-6	NA	NA	TGTGCCAGCAGTTACTCACGGACCGGAGAGACCCAGTACTTC	CASSYSRTGETQYF
TRBJ2-1	TRBV28	NA	NA	TGTGCCAGCAGTAAGCCCGGGGCTAGCGCGTACAATGAGCAGTTCTTC	CASSKPGASAYNEQFF
TRBJ2-5	TRBV19	once	TRBD1	TGTGCCAGTAGACCTGGACAGGCCCAAGAGACCCAGTACTTC	CASRPGQAQETQYF
TRBJ2-7	TRBV29-1	NA	NA	TGCAGCGTTGGGGGTTCTAGCGTGAGCTACGAGCAGTACTTC	CSVGGSSVSYEQYF
TRBJ1-1	TRBV2	NA	NA	TGTGCCAGCAGCGGGGGGTGGGAAAACACTGAAGCTTTCTTT	CASSGGWENTEAFF
TRBJ1-5	TRBV28	NA	TRBD1	TGTGCCAGCAGTCGTAACCCGGGACAGAATCAGCCCCAGCATTTT	CASSRNPGQNQPQHF
TRBJ1-2	TRBV28	once	NA	TGTGCCAGCAGTTTGGCAACTCTCTATGGCTACACCTTC	CASSLATLYGYTF
TRBJ2-2	TRBV11-2	NA	NA	TGTGCCAGCAGCTTAGCAACAGGGGAGCTGTTTTTT	CASSLATGELFF
TRBJ2-5	TRBV7-9	NA	TRBD1	TGTGCCAGCAGTCCGGGACAGCTCCCCCCGGAGCAGTACTTC	CASSPGQLPPEQYF
TRBJ2-7	TRBV11-3	NA	NA	TGTGCCAGCAGCTTAGGGGGGCTACCCGAGCAGTACTTC	CASSLGGLPEQYF
TRBJ2-7	TRBV28	NA	NA	TGTGCCAGCGGTACAGAATACGAGCAGTACTTC	CASGTEYEQYF
TRBJ2-5	TRBV6-1	NA	NA	TGTGCCAGCAGTGAAGCGTTAGGCGGCCGGGAGACCCAGTACTTC	CASSEALGGRETQYF
TRBJ2-5	TRBV7-6	NA	NA	TGTGCCAGCAGCTTAGCACACAGAAGAAACCAAGAGACCCAGTACTTC	CASSLAHRRNQETQYF
TRBJ2-1	TRBV11-2	NA	TRBD2	TGTGCCAGCAGCTTAGGACTAGCGGGGTACAATGAGCAGTTCTTC	CASSLGLAGYNEQFF
TRBJ2-7	TRBV19	NA	TRBD2	TGTGCCAGTAGCCCACGGCCGGGACTAGCGGGATCCTACGAGCAGTACTTC	CASSPRPGLAGSYEQYF